This T cell receptor beta chain was observed in a study of glioma-infiltrating T cells. Findings and caveats of the study: Tissue-blood divergence was below expectation in non-neoplastic patients, above in gliomas.

Using RNA template, CDR3s of TCR alpha and beta were amplified with iRepertoire arm-PCR. Input was 100-400 ng of tissue mRNA or PBMC total RNA. Via MiXCR, TCRdb re-called the multiplex PCR reads, giving one row per CDR3 protein. Of about 130,000 distinct CDR3 sequences in the sample, roughly 20% were seen once. The CDR3 is 14 amino acids. The germline gives CDR1 MDHEN, CDR2 SYDVKM. Trimming left V 2 bases short and J 5 bases short, with 12 bases between. This clonotype was counted at least ten times. The antigen remains undetermined. This chain uses TRBV28 with TRBJ1-1; the D is unclear. This receptor was taken from a human donor with low-grade glioma or glioblastoma, undergoing nonglioma brain surgery, or in good health (not recorded which). The sample taken for sequencing was glioma tissue, nonneoplastic brain tissue, or PBMCs (not recorded which). The CDR3 DNA sequence: TGTGCCAGCAGTTTAGTGGGGAGTAGGACTGAAGCTTTCTTT. Protein product: CASSLVGSRTEAFF.